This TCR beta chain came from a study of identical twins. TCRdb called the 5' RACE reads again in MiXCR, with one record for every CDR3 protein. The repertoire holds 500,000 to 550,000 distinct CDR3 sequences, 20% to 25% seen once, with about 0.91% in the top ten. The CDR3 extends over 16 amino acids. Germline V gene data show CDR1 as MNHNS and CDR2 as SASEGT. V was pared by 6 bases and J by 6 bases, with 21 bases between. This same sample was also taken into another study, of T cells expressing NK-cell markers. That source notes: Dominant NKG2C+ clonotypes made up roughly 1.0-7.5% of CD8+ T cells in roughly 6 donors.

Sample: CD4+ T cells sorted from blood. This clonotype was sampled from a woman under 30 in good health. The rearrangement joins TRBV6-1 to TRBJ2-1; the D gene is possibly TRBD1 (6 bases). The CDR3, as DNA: TGTGCCAGCAGGGGGGCAGGGAGCCCTCGGAGCAATGAGCAGTTCTTC. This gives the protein CASRGAGSPRSNEQFF.